This TCR beta chain derives from a study of T cells after yellow fever vaccination. Study in general: SMART-Seq v4 Ultra Low Input prepared libraries from low-cell fractions. Study-wide results and limits: Once the booster was given, most primary-vaccination clones reappeared, at approximately 97% for CD4 and more than 85% for CD8. Though weaker, the secondary response peaked faster, on day 5 versus 15.

Researchers made TCR cDNA using 5'RACE template switching, and this step added a universal primer site and UMIs. TCRdb used MiXCR to reprocess the 5' RACE reads, holding one entry per CDR3 protein. The data contain some 320,000 distinct CDR3 sequences, around 10% of them singletons. This clonotype was picked up a small number of times. Its specificity is unknown. V trimming: 4 bases; J trimming: 10 bases; junction bases outside the gene matches: 17. This CDR3 has 16 amino acids. Per germline, CDR1 SGHRS and CDR2 YFSETQ. This specimen consisted of CD4+ T cells sorted from PBMCs, obtained 45 days after the yellow fever booster vaccination. This clonotype originated in a young man who received the YFV17D yellow fever vaccine. This chain joins TRBV5-1 and TRBJ2-3; 8 positions match TRBD1. CDR3 protein: CASSLRWDRTLGAQYF. CDR3 nucleotides: TGCGCCAGCAGCCTCAGGTGGGACAGGACCTTAGGGGCGCAGTATTTT.